A selection of T cell receptor beta chains follows, all from one sample in a study of identical twins. TCRdb re-derived calls from the 5' RACE reads in MiXCR, one entry per CDR3 protein. The sample holds around 650,000 distinct CDR3 sequences, less than 9% seen once. A further study also used this sample, focusing on yellow fever vaccine responses in identical twins.

Sequencing was carried out using PBMCs. The receptors were gathered from a woman under 30 in good health. CDR3s include the opening cysteine and the closing phenylalanine or tryptophan. The order of the fields is V gene, J gene, clone size, D gene, CDR3 DNA, CDR3 protein. D genes are given only for firm matches. Clone sizes are given selectively: once, few, many, or a class where the clone is expanded.

v_call: TRBV7-9; j_call: TRBJ2-3; clone_size: many; d_call: TRBD2; cdr3_nt: TGTGCCGGACAGCGGGAGATCTTTGATACGCAGTATTTT; cdr3_aa: CAGQREIFDTQYF
v_call: TRBV19; j_call: TRBJ2-1; clone_size: -; d_call: TRBD2; cdr3_nt: TGTGCCAGTAGTATGGGCGGGAGGGCTATATTGAACAATGAGCAGTTCTTC; cdr3_aa: CASSMGGRAILNNEQFF
v_call: TRBV12-3/TRBV12-4; j_call: TRBJ2-1; clone_size: -; d_call: -; cdr3_nt: TGTGCCAGCAGTTTACCCCCCAGCAATGAGCAGTTCTTC; cdr3_aa: CASSLPPSNEQFF
v_call: TRBV6-1; j_call: TRBJ2-1; clone_size: few; d_call: -; cdr3_nt: TGTGCCAGCACCCACGACCCCAGGGGAGGCGGTCGGAATGAGCAGTTCTTC; cdr3_aa: CASTHDPRGGGRNEQFF
v_call: TRBV6-2/TRBV6-3; j_call: TRBJ2-7; clone_size: -; d_call: -; cdr3_nt: TGTGCCAGCAGTTATTCGGTAGCGGCTACCTACGAGCAGTACTTC; cdr3_aa: CASSYSVAATYEQYF
v_call: TRBV11-2; j_call: TRBJ1-2; clone_size: -; d_call: -; cdr3_nt: TGTGCCAGCAGCTTAACTAGTGCTACCAGTGCCCCCTATGGCTACACCTTC; cdr3_aa: CASSLTSATSAPYGYTF
v_call: TRBV11-1; j_call: TRBJ1-1; clone_size: -; d_call: -; cdr3_nt: TGTGCCAGCAGCTTAATTGCCCACGGGGGCTACATGAACACTGAAGCTTTCTTT; cdr3_aa: CASSLIAHGGYMNTEAFF
v_call: TRBV20-1; j_call: TRBJ2-5; clone_size: few; d_call: -; cdr3_nt: TGCAGTGCTACCCCTGGGGAGACCCAGTACTTC; cdr3_aa: CSATPGETQYF
v_call: TRBV10-3; j_call: TRBJ1-2; clone_size: -; d_call: TRBD1; cdr3_nt: TGTGCCATCAGTGATCAGGGGGCCAACTATGGCTACACCTTC; cdr3_aa: CAISDQGANYGYTF
v_call: TRBV7-8; j_call: TRBJ2-1; clone_size: few; d_call: TRBD2; cdr3_nt: TGTGCCAGCAGCTTCAACCAGGGACTAGCGGGGGGGGAGCAGTTCTTC; cdr3_aa: CASSFNQGLAGGEQFF
v_call: TRBV25-1; j_call: TRBJ2-7; clone_size: -; d_call: TRBD2; cdr3_nt: TGTGCCAGCAGTGAGTGGGAGGGGAGCTCCTACGAGCAGTACTTC; cdr3_aa: CASSEWEGSSYEQYF
v_call: TRBV29-1; j_call: TRBJ2-7; clone_size: few; d_call: -; cdr3_nt: TGCAGCGTTATCAGGGTGGGCGAGCAGTACTTC; cdr3_aa: CSVIRVGEQYF
v_call: TRBV28; j_call: TRBJ2-3; clone_size: few; d_call: -; cdr3_nt: TGTGCCAGCAGCTCTCTAGGGTCAGGACACACAGATACGCAGTATTTT; cdr3_aa: CASSSLGSGHTDTQYF
v_call: TRBV11-3; j_call: TRBJ2-3; clone_size: -; d_call: -; cdr3_nt: TGTGCCAGCAGCTTCGCCCGACCGTCGGATACGCAGTATTTT; cdr3_aa: CASSFARPSDTQYF
v_call: TRBV6-1; j_call: TRBJ1-6; clone_size: -; d_call: TRBD1; cdr3_nt: TGTGCCAGCAGTACCCCCGACAGGGGCGCCTATAATTCACCCCTCCACTTT; cdr3_aa: CASSTPDRGAYNSPLHF
v_call: TRBV3-1; j_call: TRBJ2-3; clone_size: few; d_call: -; cdr3_nt: TGTGCCAGCAGCCCCAGCCCTGGGAAAGATACGCAGTATTTT; cdr3_aa: CASSPSPGKDTQYF
v_call: TRBV6-5; j_call: TRBJ2-5; clone_size: many; d_call: -; cdr3_nt: TGTGCCAGCAGTTACTCGACAGGTACAGGAGGAGAGACCCAGTACTTC; cdr3_aa: CASSYSTGTGGETQYF
v_call: TRBV9; j_call: TRBJ2-5; clone_size: -; d_call: TRBD2; cdr3_nt: TGTGCCAGCGGGGGGGGTAGGTGGGAGACCCAGTACTTC; cdr3_aa: CASGGGRWETQYF
v_call: TRBV4-1; j_call: TRBJ2-1; clone_size: few; d_call: TRBD2; cdr3_nt: TGCGCCAGCAGCCAGGGGACTAGCGGGGGGGCCGGGCAGTTCTTC; cdr3_aa: CASSQGTSGGAGQFF
v_call: TRBV28; j_call: TRBJ2-7; clone_size: -; d_call: -; cdr3_nt: TGTGCCATCAGTCCCCAAAAATACGAGCAGTACTTC; cdr3_aa: CAISPQKYEQYF
v_call: TRBV24-1; j_call: TRBJ2-1; clone_size: few; d_call: -; cdr3_nt: TGTGCCACCAGCCTCCAAGGGCGCAATGAGCAGTTCTTC; cdr3_aa: CATSLQGRNEQFF
v_call: TRBV5-4; j_call: TRBJ2-1; clone_size: -; d_call: -; cdr3_nt: TGTGCCAGCAGCTACCGTCGGACCGGATACGATGAGCAGTTCTTC; cdr3_aa: CASSYRRTGYDEQFF
v_call: TRBV29-1; j_call: TRBJ2-2; clone_size: many; d_call: -; cdr3_nt: TGCAGCGTGGACGGAGCTAACACCGGGGAGCTGTTTTTT; cdr3_aa: CSVDGANTGELFF
v_call: TRBV20-1; j_call: TRBJ1-5; clone_size: few; d_call: TRBD1; cdr3_nt: TGCAGTGCTGTGACAGGGGAGGTCAATCAGCCCCAGCATTTT; cdr3_aa: CSAVTGEVNQPQHF
v_call: TRBV5-1; j_call: TRBJ2-5; clone_size: few; d_call: -; cdr3_nt: TGCGCCAGCAGCTTGATGGCAGGGGAAGAGACCCAGTACTTC; cdr3_aa: CASSLMAGEETQYF
v_call: TRBV24-1; j_call: TRBJ2-3; clone_size: -; d_call: -; cdr3_nt: TGTGCCACCAGTGATTTGCCCACATCCACAGATACGCAGTATTTT; cdr3_aa: CATSDLPTSTDTQYF
v_call: TRBV7-8; j_call: TRBJ2-2; clone_size: -; d_call: -; cdr3_nt: TGTGCCAGCAGCACTAGGCGGGCCTCGAACACCGGGGAGCTGTTTTTT; cdr3_aa: CASSTRRASNTGELFF
v_call: TRBV12-3/TRBV12-4; j_call: TRBJ2-1; clone_size: few; d_call: -; cdr3_nt: TGTGCCAGCAGCCCCAGACAGGAGAGGGCACAGTTCTTC; cdr3_aa: CASSPRQERAQFF